A selection of T cell receptor beta chains follows, all from one sample in a study of PD-L1 blockade in urothelial cancer. TCRdb's table, derived via immunoSEQ multiplex PCR, lists solely in-frame clones and lacks some. The sample lists 48,000 or so clones, about four fifths occurring once. Here the sequenced sample was PBMCs, taken around atezolizumab (anti-PD-L1) treatment. The receptor set was obtained from a man in his 70s with urothelial cancer. CDR3s include the opening cysteine and the closing phenylalanine or tryptophan. The D gene is left open where the match is weak. Not all rows give a size; the values are once, few, many and, for expanded clones, a class.

length	D	J	V	size	DNA	CDR3
16	-	TRBJ1-3	TRBV11-2	-	TGTGCCAGCAGCTTAAGATTCGGGGGGCAAGGAAACACCATATATTTT	CASSLRFGGQGNTIYF
15	-	TRBJ1-4	TRBV4-1	-	TGCGCCAGCAGCCAACCCTCCGGACTCGGGGAAAAACTGTTTTTT	CASSQPSGLGEKLFF
16	-	TRBJ2-1	TRBV10-3	-	TGTGCCATCAGTGAGTCCCCTAGTTTGTCTGGCAATGAGCAGTTCTTC	CAISESPSLSGNEQFF
16	TRBD2	TRBJ2-1	TRBV9	-	TGTGCCAGCAGCGTAGAAGTAGCGGGGCGGGAGAATGAGCAGTTCTTC	CASSVEVAGRENEQFF
12	-	TRBJ2-1	TRBV30	-	TGTGCCGCTGGAGGGAGCAACAATGAGCAGTTCTTC	CAAGGSNNEQFF
16	-	TRBJ2-2	TRBV5-1	-	TGCGCCAGCAGCTCGACAGGAAAAGCGGACACCGGGGAGCTGTTTTTT	CASSSTGKADTGELFF
13	TRBD1	TRBJ2-2	TRBV6-4	-	TGTGCCAGCAGTGACCAGGGGGTCGGGGAGCTGTTTTTT	CASSDQGVGELFF
13	-	TRBJ2-3	TRBV5-1	-	TGCGCCAGCAGCTTGGGAGCGGCAGATACGCAGTATTTT	CASSLGAADTQYF
15	-	TRBJ2-3	TRBV6-1	-	TGTGCCAGCAGTGGTCTCTCAGGGAAGACAGATACGCAGTATTTT	CASSGLSGKTDTQYF
16	TRBD2	TRBJ2-3	TRBV9	once	TGTGCCAGCAGCACCCTAGCGGGAGGTCCCACAGATACGCAGTATTTT	CASSTLAGGPTDTQYF
12	-	TRBJ2-3	TRBV11-3	-	TGTGCCAGCAGCGGAGACCGGGATACGCAGTATTTT	CASSGDRDTQYF
15	-	TRBJ2-3	TRBV19	-	TGTGCCAGTAGTACCACTCGGGACTCCTCAGATACGCAGTATTTT	CASSTTRDSSDTQYF
15	-	TRBJ1-3	TRBV30	-	TGTGCCTGGAGTCAGGGTCGAATCTCTGGAAACACCATATATTTT	CAWSQGRISGNTIYF
14	TRBD2	TRBJ2-2	TRBV10-3	-	TGTGCCATCAGTGAGACTAGCGTGACCGGGGAGCTGTTTTTT	CAISETSVTGELFF
15	TRBD2	TRBJ2-7	TRBV6-5	-	TGTGCCAGCTGCGCGGGAGGGCTCAACTCTTACGAGCAGTACTTC	CASCAGGLNSYEQYF
13	TRBD2	TRBJ2-5	TRBV6-1	once	TGTGCCAGCAGGCGAGCGGGAGAAGAGACCCAGTACTTC	CASRRAGEETQYF
15	TRBD2	TRBJ2-1	TRBV6-5	-	TGTGCCAGCAGAGCCCTAGCGGGAGGACGGAGTGAGCAGTTCTTC	CASRALAGGRSEQFF
13	-	TRBJ2-2	TRBV10-3	-	TGTGCCATCAGTCCCTCACAGGCCGGGGAGCTGTTTTTT	CAISPSQAGELFF
15	-	TRBJ2-1	TRBV5-4	-	TGTGCCAGCAGCTTGGCGGGGGGCCCCCACAATGAGCAGTTCTTC	CASSLAGGPHNEQFF
14	-	TRBJ2-7	TRBV19	-	TGTGCCAGTAGAAAACAGAAAGAAGCCTACGAGCAGTACTTC	CASRKQKEAYEQYF
16	-	TRBJ2-7	TRBV28	-	TGTGCCAGCAGTTTCGGACACGGCCCCCACCACTACGAGCAGTACTTC	CASSFGHGPHHYEQYF
14	TRBD2	TRBJ2-1	TRBV2	-	TGTGCCAGCAGCGTAGGGACTAGCGTGAATGAGCAGTTCTTC	CASSVGTSVNEQFF
17	-	TRBJ2-4	TRBV27	-	TGTGCCAGCAGTTTAGGGTCCGCCGGAGTAGCCAAAAACATTCAGTACTTC	CASSLGSAGVAKNIQYF
19	TRBD2	TRBJ2-3	TRBV7-9	-	TGTGCCAGCAGCTCAGGACTAGCGGGAGGGCCCCCTAGCACAGATACGCAGTATTTT	CASSSGLAGGPPSTDTQYF
15	TRBD1	TRBJ2-7	TRBV18	few	TGTGCCAGCTCACCACCGCAGGGGGCCTCCTACGAGCAGTACTTC	CASSPPQGASYEQYF
14	-	TRBJ2-7	TRBV19	-	TGTGCCAGTAGTGTGGGGGACTCCTCCTACGAGCAGTACTTC	CASSVGDSSYEQYF
15	-	TRBJ2-7	TRBV2	many	TGTGCCAGCGGGGGGTCAGGGCGGGTCCCCTACGAGCAGTACTTC	CASGGSGRVPYEQYF
15	-	TRBJ2-1	TRBV28	once	TGTGCCACCGAATACAGGTCCAGCTCCTACAATGAGCAGTTCTTC	CATEYRSSSYNEQFF
16	TRBD2	TRBJ2-5	TRBV19	-	TGTGCCAGCCTTCCGACCGGGACTACCAAAGGGGAGACCCAGTACTTC	CASLPTGTTKGETQYF
15	-	TRBJ2-1	TRBV27	-	TGTGCCAGCAGTTCTCGACATCCGGGGTACAATGAGCAGTTCTTC	CASSSRHPGYNEQFF
15	TRBD2	TRBJ2-1	TRBV28	-	TGTGCCAGCCATTCTAGCGGGAGGGCCCTCGGCTCGCAGGTCTTC	CASHSSGRALGSQVF
16	TRBD2	TRBJ2-1	TRBV19	-	TGTGCCAGTAGTATAAGAGGACTAGCGGGAGTCAATGAGCAGTTCTTC	CASSIRGLAGVNEQFF
15	TRBD1	TRBJ2-3	TRBV27	-	TGTGCCAGCAGTCGACAGGGGGCTGAAACAGATACGCAGTATTTT	CASSRQGAETDTQYF
14	TRBD2	TRBJ2-7	TRBV29-1	-	TGCAGCGTTCTCAGGGCAGCGGGAGTGGGCGAGCAGTACTTC	CSVLRAAGVGEQYF
14	-	TRBJ2-3	TRBV21-1	-	TGTGCCAGCAGCTCACGGCGGGGGGCAGATACGCAGTATTTT	CASSSRRGADTQYF
16	TRBD2	TRBJ2-3	TRBV28	-	TGTGCCAGCAGTTTAGTCGCGGGAGGAAGGACAGATACGCAGTATTTT	CASSLVAGGRTDTQYF
19	TRBD1	TRBJ2-6	TRBV28	few	TGTGCCAGCAGTACTTTCAGGACAGGGCGATCCACTGGGGCCAACGTCCTGACTTTC	CASSTFRTGRSTGANVLTF
16	TRBD2	TRBJ2-2	TRBV27	-	TGTGCCAGCAGTTTATGGGCGGGGGCGAACACCGGGGAGCTGTTTTTT	CASSLWAGANTGELFF
11	-	TRBJ1-2	TRBV20-1	-	TGCAGTGCTCACTCCTCCTATGGCTACACCTTC	CSAHSSYGYTF
15	-	TRBJ1-3	TRBV7-2	-	TGTGCCAGCAGCCCCGGGGGAGGTACTGGAAACACCATATATTTT	CASSPGGGTGNTIYF
18	TRBD1	TRBJ1-4	TRBV5-4	-	TGTGCCAGCAGCTTGGTGCCGGGACAGGGCAGAAAAAATGAAAAACTGTTTTTT	CASSLVPGQGRKNEKLFF
13	-	TRBJ2-1	TRBV19	-	TGTGCCAGTAGTATATCTCGGGAAAATGAGCAGTTCTTC	CASSISRENEQFF
14	-	TRBJ2-5	TRBV19	-	TGTGCCAGTAGTATAGGACAGGCGGCGGAGACCCAGTACTTC	CASSIGQAAETQYF
13	-	TRBJ1-4	TRBV4-1	-	TGCGCCAGCAGCCCGGGGGGTCTCGAAAAACTGTTTTTT	CASSPGGLEKLFF
15	-	TRBJ2-1	TRBV6-5	-	TGTGCCAGCAGTAAGACTAGTACACCGCGGAATGAGCAGTTCTTC	CASSKTSTPRNEQFF
12	-	TRBJ2-7	TRBV2	-	TGTGCCAGCAGTCTCGACAGTCGGGAGCAGTACTTC	CASSLDSREQYF
12	-	TRBJ2-7	TRBV6-1	few	TGTGCCAGCAGTGAATCGGGGGGCAAGCAGTACTTC	CASSESGGKQYF
14	-	TRBJ1-1	TRBV21-1	once	TGTGCCAGCAGCTTAGGGGGACCGAACACTGAAGCTTTCTTT	CASSLGGPNTEAFF